One TCR beta chain is described in this entry. Antigen unknown. Each of the patients experienced relapse following autologous stem cell transplantation, and their brentuximab vedotin exposure differed. Purification of CD4+ T cells from thawed PBMCs was performed via magnetic negative selection. The CDR3 consists of 16 residues. V was trimmed by 1 base and J by 7 bases, leaving 21 bases between them. Germline assignment: CDR1 SGHDT and CDR2 YYEEEE. The source of the sample is a study of PD-1 blockade in classical Hodgkin lymphoma. Regarding the study as a whole: Newly diagnosed patients were reported to start with lower TCR diversity than healthy donors. Newly diagnosed patients and complete responders had comparable diversity at baseline.

Data came from immunoSEQ multiplex PCR; TCRdb stores just in-frame clones and leaves some out. The sample has about 12,000 clones, approximately 80% seen once; the top ten hold 1.6%. The source was CD4+ T cells from blood, collected at baseline. The chain couples TRBV5-6 to TRBJ2-7, with D tentatively TRBD2 (7 bases). This sequence was found in a human donor with classical Hodgkin lymphoma. The CDR3 nucleotides are TGTGCCAGCAGCTTGTATGGGGGGGCCGGGATTCGAGAGCAGTACTTC. Amino acids: CASSLYGGAGIREQYF. The full variable domain, with the rest looked up from reference TRBV5-6 and TRBJ2-7, is DAGVTQSPTHLIKTRGQQVTLRCSPKSGHDTVSWYQQALGQGPQFIFQYYEEEERQRGNFPDRFSGHQFPNYSSELNVNALLLGDSALYLCASSLYGGAGIREQYFGPGTRLTVT.